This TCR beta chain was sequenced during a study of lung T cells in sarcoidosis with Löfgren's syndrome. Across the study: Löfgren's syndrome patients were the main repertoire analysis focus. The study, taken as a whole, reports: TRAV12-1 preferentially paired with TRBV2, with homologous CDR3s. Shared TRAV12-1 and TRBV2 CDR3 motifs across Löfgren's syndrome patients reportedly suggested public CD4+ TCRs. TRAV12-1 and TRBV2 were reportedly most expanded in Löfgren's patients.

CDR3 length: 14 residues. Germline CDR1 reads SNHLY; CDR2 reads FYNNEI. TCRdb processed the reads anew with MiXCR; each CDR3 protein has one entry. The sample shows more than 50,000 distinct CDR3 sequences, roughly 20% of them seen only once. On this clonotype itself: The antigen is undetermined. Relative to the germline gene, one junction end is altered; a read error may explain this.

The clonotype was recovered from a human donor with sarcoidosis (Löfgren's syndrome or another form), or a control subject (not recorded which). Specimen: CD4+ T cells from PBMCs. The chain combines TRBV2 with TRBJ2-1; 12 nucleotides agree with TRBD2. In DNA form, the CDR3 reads TGTGCCAGCAGGCTGAGACTAGCGGGGGATGAGCGGTTCTTC. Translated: CASRLRLAGDERFF.